There are many counts of the clone carrying this T cell receptor beta chain. Its target is unknown. The germline V gene encodes CDR1 KGHDR and CDR2 SFDVKD. The CDR3 is 16 amino acids. The V gene end was trimmed by 5 bases and the J gene end by 5 bases; junction bases not matched to a gene: 13. This specimen comes from a study of T-cell reconstitution after alpha-beta-depleted transplantation in children. Study-wide results and limits: A year had passed since transplant, and T-cell counts and diversity by then came mostly from newly produced T cells. Approximately two months post-transplant, alpha-beta T cells reportedly originated from several hundred expanded graft clones.

Unique molecular identifiers tagged the TCRbeta library. Using its own MiXCR run on the PCR reads, TCRdb lists one record per CDR3 protein. Of around 240,000 distinct CDR3 sequences in the sample, 6.5% to 9% are singletons; the top ten hold about 6.4%. The rearrangement joins TRBV24-1 to TRBJ2-5; 7 bases agree with TRBD1. This clonotype originated in a male patient aged 10-17 years who had a stem cell transplant for acute lymphoblastic leukemia, so the T cells may come from the graft donor. The material was PBMCs, mostly from graft donor cells, obtained 180 days after TCRalphabeta/CD19-depleted stem cell transplant. The CDR3 sequence is CATSVVGGLSGETQYF. CDR3 bases: TGTGCCACCAGTGTGGTAGGGGGCTTATCAGGGGAGACCCAGTACTTC.